This TCR beta chain is from a study of cytomegalovirus exposure and HLA in healthy donors. Study-level information: The 95 to 150 validation repertoires were produced on the same platform as the 550 to 700 repertoires of the first cohort. This was reported in a later analysis.

Study observations and caveats: The tendency of first-cohort TCR clusters to co-occur in the 120 or so validation repertoires was the finding of a later analysis. As confirmed in vitro, three CMV-associated chains were specific for CMV antigens.

In the case of this clone: Its target is unknown.

The germline V gene has CDR1 MDHEN and CDR2 SYDVKM. This CDR3 region has 13 residues. The germline V and J ends were trimmed by 5 bases and 1 base, with 8 bases remaining between them. Using immunoSEQ multiplex PCR, the repertoire was profiled, and TCRdb retains in-frame clones only, with some absent. The sample shows approximately 97,000 clones, over 85% of them seen only once. The specimen sequenced was PBMCs. J is TRBJ2-5 and V is TRBV28, with a possible D match to TRBD1 (5 bases). The receptor comes from a woman aged 30 to 39 in good health and CMV-seropositive. CDR3 nucleotide sequence: TGTGCCAGCAGTATGGGGCCCCAAGAGACCCAGTACTTC. The encoded protein is CASSMGPQETQYF.